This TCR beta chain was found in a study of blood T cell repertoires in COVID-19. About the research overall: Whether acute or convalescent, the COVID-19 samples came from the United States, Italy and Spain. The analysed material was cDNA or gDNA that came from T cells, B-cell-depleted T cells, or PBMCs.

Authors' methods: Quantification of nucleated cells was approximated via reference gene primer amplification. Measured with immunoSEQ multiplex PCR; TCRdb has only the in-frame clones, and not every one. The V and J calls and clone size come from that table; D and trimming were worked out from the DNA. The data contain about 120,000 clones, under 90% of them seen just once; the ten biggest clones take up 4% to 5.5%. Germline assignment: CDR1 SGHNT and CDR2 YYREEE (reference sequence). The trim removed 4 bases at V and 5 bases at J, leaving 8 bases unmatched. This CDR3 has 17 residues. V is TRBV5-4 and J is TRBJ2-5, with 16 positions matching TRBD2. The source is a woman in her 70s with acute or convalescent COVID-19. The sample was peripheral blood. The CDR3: CASSQGLAGGSAETQYF. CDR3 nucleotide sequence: TGTGCCAGCAGCCAGGGACTAGCGGGGGGGAGTGCGGAGACCCAGTACTTC.